The entry below gives a single T cell receptor beta chain sequence along with its context. Its antigen is not known. The CDR3 totals 18 residues. Trimming left V 8 bases short and J 0 bases short, with 22 bases between. This record belongs to a study of shared clonotypes between healthy human individuals. As for the study in general: Donors were two women and three men aged 18 to 49. Findings and caveats of the study: A handful of donors showed sharing of approximately 5% of naive CD4 clonotypes. Relative to their counterparts shared across all four donors, non-shared clonotypes exhibited diminished generation probabilities.

Samples underwent the assay at deep level. TCRdb's copy holds only in-frame clones and misses some; the assay was immunoSEQ multiplex PCR. The table has some 550,000 clones, more than 95% seen once. This sequence was found in a woman between 25 and 40 years old in good health. Sequenced sample: naive CD4+ T cells sorted from blood. Subset defined: CD45RA+ positively selected. The V call is TRBV23-1, the J call TRBJ1-4; possible D gene TRBD1, 6 bases. TRBV23-1 falls under the ORF class, with uncertain function. The CDR3 coding sequence is TGCGCCAGCCTTGATATTAGGACAGACGCCGCAACTAATGAAAAACTGTTTTTT. The encoded protein is CASLDIRTDAATNEKLFF.